What follows are 5 T cell receptor beta chains derived from one specimen sequenced in a study of T cell repertoires in cytomegalovirus infection. These TCRs are of unknown antigen specificity. TCRdb re-derived calls from the reads in MiXCR, one entry per CDR3 protein. This sample has approximately 470,000 distinct CDR3 sequences, with about 44% found just once. The sequenced sample was cultured PBMCs, obtained from culture after CMV antigen stimulation. The receptor source for this set is a human donor in good health (CMV status not recorded). Some clones in this sample may be carry-over from other donors' samples.

The chain couples TRBV6-2 or TRBV6-3 to TRBJ2-1; D not certain. The CDR3 is made up of 12 amino acids. Trimming removed 5 bases at V and 10 bases at J, with 12 bases between. Germline V gene sequence: CDR1 MNHEY, CDR2 SVGEGT. CDR3 nucleotide sequence: TGTGCCAGCAGTAGGACCTACGCGGAGCAGTTCTTC. Protein product: CASSRTYAEQFF.

This clonotype came up a few times. CDR3 sequence: CASSERGEETQYF. In DNA, the CDR3 is TGTGCCAGCAGCGAAAGGGGGGAAGAGACCCAGTACTTC. The rearrangement uses TRBV7-2 and TRBJ2-5; D may match TRBD1 or TRBD2 (6 bases each). V was cut by 5 bases and J by 3 bases, with 10 bases left in between. This CDR3 region has 13 residues. CDR1 is SGHTA and CDR2 is FQGNSA in the germline V gene.

This clonotype has just one count. The rearrangement joins TRBV7-2 to TRBJ2-7; D is possibly TRBD1 (6 bases). Trimming took 4 bases from V and 6 from J, leaving 19 bases between them. There are 15 residues in the CDR3. Germline CDR1 and CDR2: SGHTA and FQGNSA. The CDR3 loop is CASSSTGMRVSEQYF. The CDR3 region has the DNA TGTGCCAGCAGCTCAACAGGGATGAGGGTCTCCGAGCAGTACTTC. Using reference TRBV7-2 and TRBJ2-7 for the parts outside the CDR3, the full variable domain is GAGVSQSPSNKVTEKGKDVELRCDPISGHTALYWYRQSLGQGLEFLIYFQGNSAPDKSGLPSDRFSAERTGGSVSTLTIQRTQQEDSAVYLCASSSTGMRVSEQYFGPGTRLTVT.

In its sample, this clonotype was seen a few times. This chain links TRBV7-2 with TRBJ2-5, with TRBD1 as a possible D gene (6 bases). V dropped 3 bases and J dropped 2 bases, with 16 bases sitting between them. The CDR3 totals 16 residues. Germline loops: CDR1 SGHTA, CDR2 FQGNSA. The CDR3 DNA sequence: TGTGCCAGCAGCTTCCGGGGTGGGACATTTCAAGAGACCCAGTACTTC. It encodes CASSFRGGTFQETQYF.

This clonotype occurred a few times. This CDR3 is CASSLVIGGINQPQHF. In nucleotides, the CDR3 is TGTGCCAGCAGCTTAGTGATTGGGGGCATCAATCAGCCCCAGCATTTT. The rearrangement joins TRBV7-8 to TRBJ1-5, with D possibly being TRBD1 (6 bases). This CDR3 region has 16 residues. The germline V and J ends were trimmed by 1 base and 3 bases, with 13 bases remaining between them. The germline gives CDR1 SGHVS, CDR2 FQNEAQ.